This T cell receptor beta chain was sequenced in a study of T cell responses to AZD1222 COVID-19 vaccine. Profiled with immunoSEQ multiplex PCR; TCRdb holds only in-frame clones, not every one. The data hold 95,000 to 120,000 clones, with around 88% observed a single time. Second-dose groups at about 4 or about 12 weeks were pooled. Study-wide results and limits: Spike-specific TCRs gained breadth and depth after people received two AZD1222 doses. Clonal diversity was possibly underestimated, and the donors were mostly white British, with more females.

This clone was recorded a few times. The antigen is undetermined. This sequence was found in an adult who received the AZD1222 COVID-19 vaccine. Sample: peripheral blood, taken 28 days after the second AZD1222 dose.

CDR3 residues: CASSQGRGDGYTF. The CDR3, as DNA: TGCGCCAGCAGCCAAGGCAGGGGGGATGGCTACACCTTC. V is TRBV4-3 and J is TRBJ1-2, with TRBD1 identical over 7 bases. Germline CDR1 and CDR2: LGHNA and YSLEER. V lost 1 base, J lost 6 bases, and 2 bases stayed unmatched. This CDR3 comprises 13 residues.